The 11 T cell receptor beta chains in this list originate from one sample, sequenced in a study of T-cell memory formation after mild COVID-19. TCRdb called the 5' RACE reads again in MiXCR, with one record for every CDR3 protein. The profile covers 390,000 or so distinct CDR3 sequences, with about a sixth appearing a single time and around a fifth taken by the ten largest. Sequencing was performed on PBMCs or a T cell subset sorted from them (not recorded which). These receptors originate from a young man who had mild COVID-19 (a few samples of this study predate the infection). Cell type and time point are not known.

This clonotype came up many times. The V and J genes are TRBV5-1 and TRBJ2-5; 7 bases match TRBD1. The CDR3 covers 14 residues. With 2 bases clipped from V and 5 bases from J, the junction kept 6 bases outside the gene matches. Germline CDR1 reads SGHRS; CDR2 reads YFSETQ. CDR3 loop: CASSLRGQGETQYF. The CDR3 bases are TGCGCCAGCAGCTTAAGGGGGCAAGGCGAGACCCAGTACTTC.

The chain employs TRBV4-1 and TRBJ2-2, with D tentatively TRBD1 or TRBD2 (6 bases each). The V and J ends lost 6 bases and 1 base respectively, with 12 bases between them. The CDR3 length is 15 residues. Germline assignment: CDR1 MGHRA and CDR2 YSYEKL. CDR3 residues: CASRGGLVNTGELFF. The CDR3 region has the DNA TGCGCCAGCAGAGGGGGACTGGTGAACACCGGGGAGCTGTTTTTT.

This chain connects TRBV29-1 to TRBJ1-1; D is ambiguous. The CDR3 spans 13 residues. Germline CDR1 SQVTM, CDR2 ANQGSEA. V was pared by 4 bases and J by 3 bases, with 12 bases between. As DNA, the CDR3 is TGCAGCGTTGCAGAGGCTGAGTACACTGAAGCTTTCTTT. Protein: CSVAEAEYTEAFF.

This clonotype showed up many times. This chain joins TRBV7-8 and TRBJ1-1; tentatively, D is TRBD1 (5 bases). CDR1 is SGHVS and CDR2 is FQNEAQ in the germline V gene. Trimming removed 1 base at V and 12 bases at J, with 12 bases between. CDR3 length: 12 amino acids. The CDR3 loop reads CASSLDRLSTFF. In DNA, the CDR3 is TGTGCCAGCAGCTTAGACAGGCTATCGACTTTCTTT.

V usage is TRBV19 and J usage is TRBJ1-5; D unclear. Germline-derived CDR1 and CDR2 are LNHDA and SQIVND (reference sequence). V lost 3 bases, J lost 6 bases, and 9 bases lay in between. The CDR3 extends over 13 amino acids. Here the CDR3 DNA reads TGTGCCAGTAGTATGGCCCTTCGTCAGCCCCAGCATTTT. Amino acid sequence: CASSMALRQPQHF.

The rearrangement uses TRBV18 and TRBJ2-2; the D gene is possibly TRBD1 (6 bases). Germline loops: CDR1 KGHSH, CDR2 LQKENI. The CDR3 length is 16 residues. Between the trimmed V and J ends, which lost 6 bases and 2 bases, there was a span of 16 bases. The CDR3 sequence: CASSQDRTYNTGELFF. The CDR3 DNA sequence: TGTGCCAGCTCTCAAGACAGGACGTATAACACCGGGGAGCTGTTTTTT.

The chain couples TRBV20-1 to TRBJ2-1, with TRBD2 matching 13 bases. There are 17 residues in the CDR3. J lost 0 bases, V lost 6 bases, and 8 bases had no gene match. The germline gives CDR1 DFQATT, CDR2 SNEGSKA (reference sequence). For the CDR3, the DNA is TGCAGTGCCCGGACTAGCGGGGGAATAGGCTCCTACAATGAGCAGTTCTTC. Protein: CSARTSGGIGSYNEQFF.

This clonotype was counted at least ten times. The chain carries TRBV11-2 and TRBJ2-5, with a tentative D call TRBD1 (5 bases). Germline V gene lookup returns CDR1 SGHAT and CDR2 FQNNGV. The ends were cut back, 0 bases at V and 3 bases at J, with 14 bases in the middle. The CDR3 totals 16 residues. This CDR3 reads CASSLDNRAREETQYF. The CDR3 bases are TGTGCCAGCAGCTTAGATAATAGGGCCAGGGAAGAGACCCAGTACTTC.

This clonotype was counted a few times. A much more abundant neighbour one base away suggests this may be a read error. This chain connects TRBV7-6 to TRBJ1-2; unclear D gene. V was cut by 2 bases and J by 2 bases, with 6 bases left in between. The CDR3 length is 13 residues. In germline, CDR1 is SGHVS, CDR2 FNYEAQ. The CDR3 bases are TGTGCCAGCAGCTTACAGGCGAACTATGGCTACACCTTC. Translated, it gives CASSLQANYGYTF.

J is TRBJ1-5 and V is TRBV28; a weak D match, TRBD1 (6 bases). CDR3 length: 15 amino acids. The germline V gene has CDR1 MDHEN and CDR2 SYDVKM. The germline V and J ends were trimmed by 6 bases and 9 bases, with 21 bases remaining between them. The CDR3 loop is CASSSIDRLEGPQHF. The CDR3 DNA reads TGTGCCAGCAGCTCCATTGACAGGCTGGAAGGGCCCCAGCATTTT.

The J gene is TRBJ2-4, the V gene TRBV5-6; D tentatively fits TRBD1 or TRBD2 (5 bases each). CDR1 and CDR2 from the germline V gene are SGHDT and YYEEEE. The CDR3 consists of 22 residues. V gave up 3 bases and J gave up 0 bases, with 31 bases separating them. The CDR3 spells CASSSQFDDGTGQIQAKNIQYF. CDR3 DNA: TGTGCCAGCAGCTCACAATTCGACGACGGGACCGGGCAAATCCAAGCCAAAAACATTCAGTACTTC.